The sample holds many counts of the clone carrying this T cell receptor beta chain. What it binds is not known. Sample time point: sample taken at primary tumor resection. Untreated early-stage non-small cell lung cancer patients, roughly 75 in total, were the donors. Sequencing of whole RNA from tumor, nontumor lung or frozen PBMC involved no sorting. These data originate in a study of spatial heterogeneity in lung cancer. Study as a whole: The correlation between TCR transcript counts in tumor regions and a T cell module score from matched bulk RNA-seq was strong. The library had UMIs, and each TCR and UMI pair averaged more than ten raw reads. Study-wide results and limits: Higher tumor mutation counts went along with higher counts of expanded intratumoral alpha and beta TCRs.

Each CDR3 protein is one row after TCRdb ran MiXCR on the 5' RACE reads. Altogether over 25,000 distinct CDR3 sequences are present, roughly 7.2% being singletons, with the ten largest covering approximately 23%. The germline CDR1 and CDR2 sequences are DFQATT and SNEGSKA (reference sequence). V was clipped by 3 bases and J by 0 bases, with 9 bases between them. This CDR3 has 13 amino acids. Sequencing was performed on lung tumor tissue, taken at surgery. The chain combines TRBV20-1 with TRBJ2-7; D remains ambiguous. This sequence was found in a male donor with early-stage non-small cell lung cancer. The CDR3 DNA reads as TGCAGTGCTAGGTTGCCGAGCTCCTACGAGCAGTACTTC. It specifies CSARLPSSYEQYF.